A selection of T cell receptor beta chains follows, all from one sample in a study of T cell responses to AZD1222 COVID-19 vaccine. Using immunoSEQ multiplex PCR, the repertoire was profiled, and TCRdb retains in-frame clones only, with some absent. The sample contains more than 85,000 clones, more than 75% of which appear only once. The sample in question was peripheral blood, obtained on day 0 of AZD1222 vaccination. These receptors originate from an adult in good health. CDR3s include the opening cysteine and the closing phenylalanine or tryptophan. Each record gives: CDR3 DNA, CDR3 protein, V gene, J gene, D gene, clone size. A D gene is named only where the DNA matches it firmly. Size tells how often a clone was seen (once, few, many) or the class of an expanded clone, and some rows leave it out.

TGTGCCACCAGTGAGTCGAGGGGGAACTACAATGAGCAGTTCTTC	CATSESRGNYNEQFF	TRBV24-1	TRBJ2-1	.	.
TGTGCCAGCAGTTCCGGGTGGTCGGGGGTAAATGAAAAACTGTTTTTT	CASSSGWSGVNEKLFF	TRBV27	TRBJ1-4	.	.
TGTGCCAGCAGTTTAGTTACCGGCGGGACTCCTTCTAGCACAGATACGCAGTATTTT	CASSLVTGGTPSSTDTQYF	TRBV27	TRBJ2-3	.	few
TGTGCCAGCAGCTTAACCCAGGGCTTCGGGGAGCTGTTTTTT	CASSLTQGFGELFF	TRBV7-3	TRBJ2-2	.	once
TGTGCCAGCAGCTTTGGGCCGATCAATTCACCCCTCCACTTT	CASSFGPINSPLHF	TRBV11-2	TRBJ1-6	.	.
TGTGCCAGCAGCCAAGATCTGGGGGGGGACATCAATCAGCCCCAGCATTTT	CASSQDLGGDINQPQHF	TRBV4-2	TRBJ1-5	.	.
TGTGCCAGCAGTTCTACAGGGGGCTCGACTGAAGCTTTCTTT	CASSSTGGSTEAFF	TRBV28	TRBJ1-1	TRBD1	few
TGTGCCTGGAGTAAAGGGGCATTGGAGGAAAAACTGTTTTTT	CAWSKGALEEKLFF	TRBV30	TRBJ1-4	.	.
TGTGCCAGCAGTTTAGGGACCACAGATACGCAGTATTTT	CASSLGTTDTQYF	TRBV12-3/TRBV12-4	TRBJ2-3	.	.
TGTGCCAGCCAGGGGGGGGCGCGGACTACTGAAGCTTTCTTT	CASQGGARTTEAFF	TRBV11-2	TRBJ1-1	TRBD1	.
TGTGCCAGCGCCAGAACAGGGGCTGGAACTGAAGCTTTCTTT	CASARTGAGTEAFF	TRBV3-1/TRBV3-2	TRBJ1-1	TRBD1	.
TGCAGCGTTGGGGGGCAGAATGGCTACACCTTC	CSVGGQNGYTF	TRBV29-1	TRBJ1-2	.	.
TGTGCCAGCAGCCAAGCTGGGGCACGGGGTGCAGATACGCAGTATTTT	CASSQAGARGADTQYF	TRBV4-2	TRBJ2-3	.	.
TGTGCCAGCAGTGCCGGGACTAGCGTCTACGAGCAGTACTTC	CASSAGTSVYEQYF	TRBV28	TRBJ2-7	TRBD2	once
TGTGCCAGCAGCTTGGACGCCCGGGTGGATCAGCCCCAGCATTTT	CASSLDARVDQPQHF	TRBV5-6	TRBJ1-5	.	.
TGTGCCAGCAGCAGGGGGACCGAGAACACCGGGGAGCTGTTTTTT	CASSRGTENTGELFF	TRBV9	TRBJ2-2	.	.